Sequencing of this TCR beta chain was carried out in a study of blood T cell repertoires in COVID-19. Looking at the study overall: COVID-19 samples collected from the United States, Italy and Spain covered acute and convalescent phases. The analysed material was cDNA or gDNA that came from T cells, B-cell-depleted T cells, or PBMCs.

The CDR3 loop spans 13 amino acids. Germline loops: CDR1 ENHRY, CDR2 SYGVKD. The junction had 2 bases not matched to a gene; V was cut back by 2 bases and J by 5 bases. Per the original methods: Nucleated cell counts were estimated from reference gene primer amplification. Profiling relied on immunoSEQ multiplex PCR, and the TCRdb table lists in-frame clones only, not all of them. Clone size and V and J calls were adopted from that table, with D and trimming inferred from the DNA. The sample lists more than 12,000 clones; about 77% were seen once. The sample consisted of peripheral blood. This TCR came from a human donor in a cohort sampled during active COVID-19. The chain recombines TRBV10-3 with TRBJ1-2; 7 nucleotides align to TRBD1. CDR3 DNA sequence: TGTGCCATCAGTGAGGACAGGGATTATGGCTACACCTTC. Amino acids: CAISEDRDYGYTF.